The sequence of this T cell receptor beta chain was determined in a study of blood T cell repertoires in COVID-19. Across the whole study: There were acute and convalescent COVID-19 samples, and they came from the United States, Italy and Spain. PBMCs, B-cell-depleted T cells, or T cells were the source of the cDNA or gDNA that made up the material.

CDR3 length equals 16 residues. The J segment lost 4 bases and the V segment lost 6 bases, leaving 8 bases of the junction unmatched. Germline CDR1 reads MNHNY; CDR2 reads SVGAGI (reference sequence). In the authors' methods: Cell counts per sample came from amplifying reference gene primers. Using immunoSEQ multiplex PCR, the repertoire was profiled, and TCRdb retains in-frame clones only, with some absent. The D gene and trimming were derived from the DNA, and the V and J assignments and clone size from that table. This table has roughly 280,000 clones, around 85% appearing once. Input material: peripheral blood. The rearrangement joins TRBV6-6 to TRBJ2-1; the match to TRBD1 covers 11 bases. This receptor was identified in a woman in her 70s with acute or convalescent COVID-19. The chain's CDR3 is CASSRTDRGRYNEQFF. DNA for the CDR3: TGTGCCAGCAGCCGTACGGACAGGGGGCGATACAATGAGCAGTTCTTC.